These 31 T cell receptor beta chains were all obtained from the same sample, sequenced in a study of cytomegalovirus exposure and HLA in healthy donors. PCR amplification relied on 60 Vbeta primers (plus 13 Jbeta primers). The repertoire was sequenced with immunoSEQ multiplex PCR; TCRdb's copy has only in-frame clones and lacks some. The table lists some 98,000 clones, 70% to 80% of them singletons. The sample taken for sequencing was PBMCs. Receptor source: a female donor in good health and CMV-seronegative.

The rearrangement joins TRBV2 to TRBJ2-5; tentative D call: TRBD2 (7 bases). Germline assignment: CDR1 SNHLY and CDR2 FYNNEI. The CDR3 extends over 15 amino acids. Trimming shortened V by 7 bases and J by 4 bases, and 19 bases separated the two germline ends. This CDR3 reads CASTEGWGGGETQYF. CDR3 bases: TGTGCCAGCACCGAAGGGTGGGGAGGGGGAGAGACCCAGTACTTC.

The genes are TRBV19 and TRBJ1-1; D unresolved. The CDR3 is 14 amino acids. The V end was cut by 5 bases, the J end by 5 bases, with 15 bases between. CDR1 LNHDA and CDR2 SQIVND come from the germline V gene (reference sequence). The CDR3 coding sequence is TGTGCCAGTAGTTCTGAGGGCGCGTGGACTGAAGCTTTCTTT. Protein product: CASSSEGAWTEAFF.

V is TRBV7-8 and J is TRBJ2-5; possibly TRBD2 for D (6 bases). V lost 4 bases and J lost 3, with 18 bases in between. CDR3 length equals 16 residues. Germline V CDR1 and CDR2: SGHVS, FQNEAQ. The CDR3 DNA reads TGTGCCAGCAGCTCCCTTTCCGGGAGAACTAAAGAGACCCAGTACTTC. Residues: CASSSLSGRTKETQYF.

The V gene is TRBV19, the J gene TRBJ1-1; D ambiguous. The germline V and J ends were trimmed by 7 bases and 1 base, with 19 bases remaining between them. From germline, CDR1 is LNHDA and CDR2 SQIVND (reference sequence). The CDR3 contains 16 residues. The CDR3 bases are TGTGCCAGTAATCCTCCAACCGGACGGGGGAACACTGAAGCTTTCTTT. Its protein is CASNPPTGRGNTEAFF.

The chain recombines TRBV30 with TRBJ2-5; D remains unclear. This CDR3 spans 11 amino acids. The germline V and J ends were trimmed by 2 bases and 5 bases, with 6 bases remaining between them. Germline V lookup: CDR1 GTSNPN, CDR2 SVGIG (reference sequence). CDR3 loop: CAWSPGETQYF. CDR3 in DNA: TGTGCCTGGAGTCCCGGGGAGACCCAGTACTTC. Full variable domain (missing parts from reference TRBV30 and TRBJ2-5): SQTIHQWPATLVQPVGSPLSLECTVEGTSNPNLYWYRQAAGRGLQLLFYSVGIGQISSEVPQNLSASRPQDRQFILSSKKLLLSDSGFYLCAWSPGETQYFGPGTRLLVL.

The chain is built from TRBV7-2 and TRBJ2-7; 8 bases align to TRBD1. The trim removed 1 base at V and 3 bases at J, leaving 11 bases unmatched. Germline-derived CDR1 and CDR2 are SGHTA and FQGNSA. The CDR3 runs 17 residues. The CDR3 protein is CASSLEDRPGGSYEQYF. The CDR3 nucleotides read TGTGCCAGCAGCTTAGAAGATCGGCCAGGGGGCAGCTACGAGCAGTACTTC. Full variable domain (remainder filled in from reference TRBV7-2 and TRBJ2-7): GAGVSQSPSNKVTEKGKDVELRCDPISGHTALYWYRQSLGQGLEFLIYFQGNSAPDKSGLPSDRFSAERTGGSVSTLTIQRTQQEDSAVYLCASSLEDRPGGSYEQYFGPGTRLTVT.

This clone was detected once. The genes are TRBV29-1 and TRBJ1-1, with D uncertain. The CDR3 totals 10 residues. Deletions cut 5 bases from V and 3 bases from J, with 4 bases between. The germline gives CDR1 SQVTM, CDR2 ANQGSEA. CDR3 nucleotides: TGCAGCGTTCTAGACACTGAAGCTTTCTTT. This sequence encodes CSVLDTEAFF.

The chain uses TRBV9 and TRBJ1-2; D is unresolved. The germline V and J ends were trimmed by 2 bases and 1 base, with 9 bases remaining between them. In germline, CDR1 is SGDLS, CDR2 YYNGEE. The CDR3 loop spans 14 amino acids. In DNA form, the CDR3 reads TGTGCCAGCAGCGTCACGACATATAACTATGGCTACACCTTC. It translates to CASSVTTYNYGYTF.

V usage is TRBV30 and J usage is TRBJ1-2; TRBD1 aligns across 10 bases. Germline V gene lookup returns CDR1 GTSNPN and CDR2 SVGIG (reference sequence). CDR3 length: 13 amino acids. After removal of 3 bases from V and 6 bases from J, the junction contained 4 bases not matched to a gene. This CDR3 reads CAWSPGQGNGYTF. In nucleotides, the CDR3 is TGTGCCTGGAGCCCGGGACAGGGGAATGGCTACACCTTC.

The chain employs TRBV5-1 and TRBJ2-5; D remains unclear. The CDR3 spans 13 residues. The V gene's germline CDR1 is SGHRS and CDR2 YFSETQ. Trimming left V 0 bases short and J 5 bases short, with 8 bases between. The CDR3 is CASSLGSGETQYF. DNA for the CDR3: TGCGCCAGCAGCTTGGGGAGTGGGGAGACCCAGTACTTC.

This chain uses TRBV6-5 with TRBJ2-7, with TRBD1 identical over 8 bases. The CDR3 totals 15 residues. V lost 5 bases, J lost 7 bases, and 13 bases stayed unmatched. The germline V gene encodes CDR1 MNHEY and CDR2 SVGAGI. The CDR3 DNA is TGTGCCAGCAGTGTCGGCGGACAGGGAGGCCGGGAGCAGTACTTC. This sequence encodes CASSVGGQGGREQYF.

The chain recombines TRBV30 with TRBJ1-2; 9 bases align to TRBD1. Germline V gives CDR1 GTSNPN, CDR2 SVGIG (reference sequence). The length of the CDR3 is 13 residues. V trimming: 2 bases; J trimming: 8 bases; junction bases outside the gene matches: 6. The DNA of the CDR3 is TGTGCCTGGAGTCCCCGGACAGGGGACGGCTACACCTTC. It yields the protein CAWSPRTGDGYTF.

The chain recombines TRBV10-3 with TRBJ2-7, with 8 bases identical to TRBD1. Germline trimming cut 10 bases from V and 4 bases from J; bases unmatched to any gene: 6. Germline V gene sequence: CDR1 ENHRY, CDR2 SYGVKD. The CDR3 sequence is 12 residues long. The CDR3 sequence is CATGQGSYEQYF. DNA for the CDR3: TGTGCCACTGGACAGGGTAGTTACGAGCAGTACTTC.

The chain has TRBV18 and TRBJ2-2, with D perhaps matching TRBD1 (5 bases). Germline values: CDR1 KGHSH, CDR2 LQKENI. Trimming cost V 8 bases and J 1 base, with 17 bases left between them. The CDR3 is made up of 16 amino acids. The CDR3 coding sequence is TGTGCCAGCCTAAGTTGGAGTAGGGGGAACACCGGGGAGCTGTTTTTT. It is translated as CASLSWSRGNTGELFF.

The gene calls are TRBV9 and TRBJ2-2, with unresolved D. The CDR3 loop spans 14 amino acids. The V and J ends lost 3 bases and 7 bases respectively, with 13 bases between them. CDR1 is SGDLS, CDR2 YYNGEE, per germline. The CDR3 protein is CASSAGRSVGELFF. The CDR3 DNA follows: TGTGCCAGCAGCGCCGGAAGGAGTGTCGGGGAGCTGTTTTTT.

V is TRBV9 and J is TRBJ2-7, with 8 bases fitting TRBD1. Germline V gene sequence: CDR1 SGDLS, CDR2 YYNGEE. V trimming: 4 bases; J trimming: 3 bases; junction bases outside the gene matches: 18. The CDR3 length is 18 residues. CDR3 in amino acids: CASSRDGTGREEYYEQYF. The CDR3 bases are TGTGCCAGCAGCCGGGACGGGACAGGCAGAGAAGAGTACTACGAGCAGTACTTC. Filled out from reference TRBV9 and TRBJ2-7, the complete variable domain reads DSGVTQTPKHLITATGQRVTLRCSPRSGDLSVYWYQQSLDQGLQFLIQYYNGEERAKGNILERFSAQQFPDLHSELNLSSLELGDSALYFCASSRDGTGREEYYEQYFGPGTRLTVT.

The V gene is TRBV2, the J gene TRBJ2-1; tentative D call: TRBD2 (5 bases). The CDR3 covers 13 residues. Germline V gene lookup returns CDR1 SNHLY and CDR2 FYNNEI. Trimming shortened V by 6 bases and J by 6 bases, and 12 bases separated the two germline ends. This CDR3 reads CASRSAGINEQFF. In DNA form, the CDR3 reads TGTGCCAGCAGGTCCGCGGGTATCAATGAGCAGTTCTTC.

The chain recombines TRBV5-4 with TRBJ2-7, with 7 bases that match TRBD1. Losses at the gene ends were 4 bases for V and 4 bases for J; bases not matched to a gene: 5. Germline CDR1 reads SGHNT; CDR2 reads YYREEE (reference sequence). The CDR3 extends over 13 amino acids. CDR3: CASSRGQTYEQYF. CDR3 coding DNA: TGTGCCAGCAGCCGGGGACAGACTTACGAGCAGTACTTC.

The rearrangement uses TRBV6-5 and TRBJ2-1; TRBD2 aligns across 9 bases. The length of the CDR3 is 15 residues. CDR1 and CDR2 (germline): MNHEY, SVGAGI. V gave up 7 bases and J gave up 6 bases; unmatched junction bases: 10. The CDR3 nucleotides read TGTGCCAGCACGCCCATCGGCGGGAGGGCCAATGAGCAGTTCTTC. This encodes CASTPIGGRANEQFF.

The chain joins TRBV7-9 to TRBJ2-3; unclear D gene. Trimming left V 2 bases short and J 4 bases short, with 7 bases between. The CDR3 length is 13 residues. Germline V gene data show CDR1 as SEHNR and CDR2 as FQNEAQ (reference sequence). The CDR3 DNA follows: TGTGCCAGCAGCTTATCGATAGCAGATACGCAGTATTTT. Protein: CASSLSIADTQYF.

This clone occurred once. J is TRBJ1-1 and V is TRBV11-2, with D possibly being TRBD1 (5 bases). Germline values: CDR1 SGHAT, CDR2 FQNNGV. Trimming took 7 bases from V and 4 from J, leaving 19 bases between them. The CDR3 sequence is 15 residues long. This chain's CDR3 is CASTLTRGRSTEAFF. CDR3 DNA sequence: TGTGCCAGCACACTTACTCGGGGGAGGAGCACTGAAGCTTTCTTT.

The rearrangement links TRBV6-5 to TRBJ1-2; 10 positions agree with TRBD1. The CDR3 spans 13 residues. The J segment lost 7 bases and the V segment lost 6 bases, leaving 5 bases of the junction unmatched. In germline, CDR1 is MNHEY, CDR2 SVGAGI. The CDR3 DNA reads as TGTGCCAGCAGGGTGACAGGGGGCGGTGGCTACACCTTC. This gives the protein CASRVTGGGGYTF.

This clone was found a few times. The gene calls are TRBV4-1 and TRBJ2-7; 8 bases are shared with TRBD2. The CDR3 has 12 residues. Germline V CDR1 and CDR2: MGHRA, YSYEKL. The V segment lost 2 bases and the J segment 6 bases; nucleotides outside the gene matches: 0. The CDR3 reads CASSQRGGEQYF. Written as DNA, the CDR3 is TGCGCCAGCAGCCAACGGGGGGGCGAGCAGTACTTC.

V gene TRBV27 combines with J gene TRBJ2-3, with D maybe TRBD2 (5 bases). Germline CDR1 and CDR2: MNHEY and SMNVEV (reference sequence). The CDR3 loop spans 14 amino acids. V lost 3 bases to trimming and J lost 3 bases, with 10 bases between them. The CDR3 reads CASSLAAGTDTQYF. The CDR3 DNA sequence: TGTGCCAGCAGTTTGGCCGCGGGTACAGATACGCAGTATTTT.

As to this clone: Mismatch with germline at one junction end may stem from a read error. The J gene is TRBJ2-1, the V gene TRBV7-9; D remains unclear. Germline V gene lookup returns CDR1 SEHNR and CDR2 FQNEAQ (reference sequence). This CDR3 spans 15 amino acids. The CDR3 nucleotides read TGTTCCAGCAGCTTACAGTTTAAGTGGTGGAATGAGCAGTTCTTC. Translated: CSSSLQFKWWNEQFF.

In this sample, this clone turned up a few times. This CDR3 reads CASSLGTSGIRGPIYEQYF. In nucleotides, the CDR3 is TGTGCCAGCAGTTTAGGCACTAGCGGGATTAGGGGGCCGATCTACGAGCAGTACTTC. The chain has TRBV27 and TRBJ2-7; 10 bases agree with TRBD2. V shed 2 bases, J shed 3 bases, and the junction held 16 bases outside the gene matches. CDR1 MNHEY and CDR2 SMNVEV come from the germline V gene (reference sequence). The CDR3 has 19 amino acids.

This chain links TRBV6-5 with TRBJ2-7, with 7 bases that match TRBD1. Losses at the gene ends were 8 bases for V and 6 bases for J; bases not matched to a gene: 4. The CDR3 covers 11 residues. Germline V gene lookup returns CDR1 MNHEY and CDR2 SVGAGI. Here the CDR3 DNA reads TGTGCCAGCCACAGGGGCGGCGAGCAGTACTTC. Protein product: CASHRGGEQYF.

The chain joins TRBV4-1 to TRBJ2-7, with 8 bases aligning to TRBD1. The germline V gene encodes CDR1 MGHRA and CDR2 YSYEKL. This CDR3 has 15 residues. The V gene end was trimmed by 6 bases and the J gene end by 3 bases; junction bases not matched to a gene: 10. CDR3 nucleotides: TGCGCCAGCAGTCTTACCCGGGACAGGAGCTACGAGCAGTACTTC. The encoded protein is CASSLTRDRSYEQYF.

The chain combines TRBV4-2 with TRBJ1-6; D possibly corresponds to TRBD1 (5 bases). V lost 5 bases and J 6 bases, leaving 14 bases between the germline ends. The CDR3 totals 15 residues. Germline CDR1 reads LGHNA; CDR2 reads YNFKEQ. CDR3 coding DNA: TGTGCCAGCAGCTTAGGGAGGGGTTCTAATTCACCCCTCCACTTT. It specifies CASSLGRGSNSPLHF.

The CDR3 region has the DNA TGTGCCAGCACCAGACAGGGCTATGGCTACACCTTC. Translating gives CASTRQGYGYTF. The chain carries TRBV6-5 and TRBJ1-2; 7 bases are a match to TRBD1. This CDR3 contains 12 residues. The V gene's germline CDR1 is MNHEY and CDR2 SVGAGI. The V segment lost 7 bases and the J segment 4 bases; nucleotides outside the gene matches: 3.

This clone was found once. This rearrangement joins TRBV9 to TRBJ2-1, with TRBD2 matching 8 bases. V lost 1 base to trimming and J lost 1 base; unmatched junction nucleotides: 4. The CDR3 covers 16 residues. Germline CDR1 and CDR2: SGDLS and YYNGEE. The CDR3 loop is CASSVPPGGSYNEQFF. In DNA form, the CDR3 reads TGTGCCAGCAGCGTACCCCCGGGGGGGTCCTACAATGAGCAGTTCTTC.